What follows are 11 T cell receptor beta chains derived from one specimen sequenced in a study of radiation and T cells in renal cell carcinoma (TCRdb year 2020). Interpreted using the paper, the time point label stands for: blood 4 weeks post-SBRT, at nephrectomy. Per the publication, the treatment or condition label means: 15 Gy SBRT to primary tumor, nephrectomy 4 weeks later. The library was obtained by the immunoSEQ multiplex PCR assay. The table was pulled from immuneACCESS by TCRdb, which kept in-frame rearrangements only. Such tables lose some clones; where checked, under half of the loss comes from unresolved V genes, and the rest has no known cause. Present in this sample are approximately 90,000 clones, around four fifths of which were seen just once. The ten largest clones capture roughly a tenth of the sample. The material sequenced was blood, taken from a patient whose treatment included radiotherapy and nephrectomy. The receptor set was obtained from a man aged 45-60 years with renal cell carcinoma.

A single count supports this clone. The chain is built from TRBV7-9 and TRBJ2-7; tentative D call: TRBD2 (5 bases). The CDR3 has 15 amino acids. CDR1 SEHNR and CDR2 FQNEAQ come from the germline V gene (reference sequence). The V and J ends lost 1 base and 7 bases respectively, with 17 bases between them. The CDR3 DNA sequence: TGTGCCAGCAGCTTAGGAGTGGGCGGAGGATCTGAGCAGTACTTC. It is translated as CASSLGVGGGSEQYF.

V usage is TRBV18 and J usage is TRBJ1-2, with D unclear. V was trimmed by 2 bases and J by 7 bases, leaving 14 bases between them. This CDR3 has 14 residues. Germline assignment: CDR1 KGHSH and CDR2 LQKENI. The CDR3: CASSPTSGVVGYTF. DNA for the CDR3: TGTGCCAGCTCACCAACGTCTGGCGTAGTTGGCTACACCTTC.

The chain links TRBV19 to TRBJ2-6; D is ambiguous. The CDR3 runs to 14 residues. Germline assignment: CDR1 LNHDA and CDR2 SQIVND (reference sequence). Trimming stripped 11 bases from V and 0 bases from J, with 11 bases between. The CDR3 DNA reads TGTGCCGCTTCAGGCGACTCTGGGGCCAACGTCCTGACTTTC. Translating it yields CAASGDSGANVLTF.

The CDR3 DNA is TGTGCCAGCAGCCAAAATAGGGGCGGGGGGTCTCAGCCCCAGCATTTT. This translates into CASSQNRGGGSQPQHF. The rearrangement links TRBV2 to TRBJ1-5, with TRBD1 as a possible D gene (5 bases). Trimming took 6 bases from V and 6 from J, leaving 21 bases between them. This CDR3 region has 16 residues. Germline-derived CDR1 and CDR2 are SNHLY and FYNNEI.

The genes are TRBV9 and TRBJ1-1; D perhaps matches TRBD1 (5 bases). The CDR3 has 15 residues. CDR1 is SGDLS and CDR2 is YYNGEE in the germline V gene. V lost 0 bases, J lost 2 bases, and 11 bases lay in between. CDR3 sequence (DNA): TGTGCCAGCAGCGTAGCTCCCAGGGCAAACACTGAAGCTTTCTTT. Amino acid sequence: CASSVAPRANTEAFF.

The chain uses TRBV5-4 and TRBJ2-1, with 8 bases fitting TRBD2. Germline assignment: CDR1 SGHNT and CDR2 YYREEE (reference sequence). The CDR3 runs to 17 residues. The trim removed 4 bases at V and 5 bases at J, leaving 14 bases unmatched. CDR3 nucleotide sequence: TGTGCCAGCAGCCTCGGGACTAGTTCGTTTGAGAACAATGAGCAGTTCTTC. This encodes CASSLGTSSFENNEQFF.

The chain is built from TRBV27 and TRBJ1-1, with TRBD1 identical over 8 bases. There are 16 residues in the CDR3. CDR1 and CDR2 (germline): MNHEY, SMNVEV (reference sequence). V was pared by 3 bases and J by 3 bases, with 9 bases of the junction left unmatched. The CDR3 reads CASSFAGGFVDTEAFF. The DNA of the CDR3 is TGTGCCAGCAGTTTTGCAGGGGGCTTTGTTGACACTGAAGCTTTCTTT.

The rearrangement links TRBV30 to TRBJ2-1; D unresolved. The CDR3 sequence is 13 residues long. Germline CDR1 is GTSNPN and CDR2 is SVGIG (reference sequence). Trimming took 2 bases from V and 11 from J, leaving 16 bases between them. CDR3 sequence: CAWSRQTSGQQFF. DNA for the CDR3: TGTGCCTGGAGTAGGCAAACAAGTGGTCAGCAGTTCTTC.

J is TRBJ1-1 and V is TRBV25-1; maybe TRBD1 (5 bases). Germline V gene data show CDR1 as MGHDK and CDR2 as SYGVNS. The CDR3 contains 14 residues. V was trimmed by 2 bases and J by 4 bases, leaving 11 bases between them. CDR3 amino acids: CASSETGVGTEAFF. In nucleotides, the CDR3 is TGTGCCAGCAGTGAAACGGGGGTGGGCACTGAAGCTTTCTTT.

This clone was counted only a few times. The CDR3 loop is CASSVSSRNTEAFF. CDR3 nucleotide sequence: TGTGCCAGCAGCGTTTCATCTCGGAACACTGAAGCTTTCTTT. The J gene is TRBJ1-1, the V gene TRBV9; no clear D. V dropped 2 bases and J dropped 1 base, with 9 bases sitting between them. In germline, CDR1 is SGDLS, CDR2 YYNGEE. The CDR3 covers 14 residues. The full variable domain, completed using reference TRBV9 and TRBJ1-1, is DSGVTQTPKHLITATGQRVTLRCSPRSGDLSVYWYQQSLDQGLQFLIQYYNGEERAKGNILERFSAQQFPDLHSELNLSSLELGDSALYFCASSVSSRNTEAFFGQGTRLTVV.

This sequence joins TRBV6-5 and TRBJ2-4; 9 nucleotides align to TRBD1. The CDR3 consists of 13 residues. Germline V CDR1 and CDR2: MNHEY, SVGAGI. Germline trimming cut 6 bases from V and 7 bases from J; bases unmatched to any gene: 4. The CDR3 region is CASRRDRENIQYF. The CDR3 nucleotides are TGTGCCAGCAGACGGGACAGGGAGAACATTCAGTACTTC.